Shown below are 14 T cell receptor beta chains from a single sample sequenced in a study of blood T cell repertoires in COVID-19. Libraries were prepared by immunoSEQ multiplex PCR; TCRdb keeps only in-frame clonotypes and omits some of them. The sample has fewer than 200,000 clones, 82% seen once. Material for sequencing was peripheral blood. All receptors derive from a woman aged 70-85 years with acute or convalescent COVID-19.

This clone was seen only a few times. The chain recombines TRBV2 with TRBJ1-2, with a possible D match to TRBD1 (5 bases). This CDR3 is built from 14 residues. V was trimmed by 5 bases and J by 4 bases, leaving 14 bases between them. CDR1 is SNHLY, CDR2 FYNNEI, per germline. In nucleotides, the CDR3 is TGTGCCAGCAGTTTCGAAGGGGTCCCCTATGGCTACACCTTC. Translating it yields CASSFEGVPYGYTF.

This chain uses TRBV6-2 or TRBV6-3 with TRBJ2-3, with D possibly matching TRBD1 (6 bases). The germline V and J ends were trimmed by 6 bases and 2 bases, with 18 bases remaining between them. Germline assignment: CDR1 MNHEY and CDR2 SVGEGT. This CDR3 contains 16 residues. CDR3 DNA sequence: TGTGCCAGCAGCCCTAACGGTCGGACAGTCACAGATACGCAGTATTTT. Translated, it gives CASSPNGRTVTDTQYF.

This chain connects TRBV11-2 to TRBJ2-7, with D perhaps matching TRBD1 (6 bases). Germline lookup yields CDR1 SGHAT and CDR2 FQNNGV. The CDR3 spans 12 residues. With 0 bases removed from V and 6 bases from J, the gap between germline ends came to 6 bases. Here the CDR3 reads CASSLDRGEQYF. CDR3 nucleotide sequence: TGTGCCAGCAGCTTAGACAGGGGCGAGCAGTACTTC.

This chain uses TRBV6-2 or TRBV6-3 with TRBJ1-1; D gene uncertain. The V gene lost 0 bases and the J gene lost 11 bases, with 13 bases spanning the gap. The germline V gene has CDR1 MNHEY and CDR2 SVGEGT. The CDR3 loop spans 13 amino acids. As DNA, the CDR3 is TGTGCCAGCAGTTACTCTTCGGGGTTCGACGCTTTCTTT. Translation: CASSYSSGFDAFF.

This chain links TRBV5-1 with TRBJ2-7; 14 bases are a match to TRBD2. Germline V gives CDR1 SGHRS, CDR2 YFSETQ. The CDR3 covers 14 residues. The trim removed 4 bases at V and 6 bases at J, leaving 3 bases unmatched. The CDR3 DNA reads TGCGCCAGCAGCGCGGGACTAGCGGGAGCCGAGCAGTACTTC. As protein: CASSAGLAGAEQYF.

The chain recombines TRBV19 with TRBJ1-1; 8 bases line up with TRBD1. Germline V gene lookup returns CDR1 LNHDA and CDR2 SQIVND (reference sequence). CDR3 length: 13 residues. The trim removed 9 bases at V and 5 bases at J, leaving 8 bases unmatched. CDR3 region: CASNGQGWTEAFF. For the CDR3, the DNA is TGTGCCAGCAATGGACAGGGTTGGACTGAAGCTTTCTTT.

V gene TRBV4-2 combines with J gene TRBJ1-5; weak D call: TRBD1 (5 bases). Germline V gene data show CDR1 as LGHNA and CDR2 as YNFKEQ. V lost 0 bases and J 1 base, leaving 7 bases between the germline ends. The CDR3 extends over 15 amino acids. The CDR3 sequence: CASSQESGSNQPQHF. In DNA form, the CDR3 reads TGTGCCAGCAGCCAAGAATCAGGGAGCAATCAGCCCCAGCATTTT.

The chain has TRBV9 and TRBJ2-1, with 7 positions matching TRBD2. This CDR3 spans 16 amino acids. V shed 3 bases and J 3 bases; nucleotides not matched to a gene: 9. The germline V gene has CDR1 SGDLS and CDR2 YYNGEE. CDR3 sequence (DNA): TGTGCCAGCAGCGCCGGGCCGGGACTAAACTACAATGAGCAGTTCTTC. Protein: CASSAGPGLNYNEQFF.

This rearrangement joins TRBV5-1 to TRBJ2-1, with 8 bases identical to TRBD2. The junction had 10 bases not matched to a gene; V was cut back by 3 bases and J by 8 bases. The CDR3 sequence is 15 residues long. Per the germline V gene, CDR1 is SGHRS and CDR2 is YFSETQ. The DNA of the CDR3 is TGCGCCAGCAGCTCCTCCGGGACTAGGATGGATGAGCAGTTCTTC. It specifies CASSSSGTRMDEQFF. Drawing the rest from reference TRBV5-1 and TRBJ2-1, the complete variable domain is KAGVTQTPRYLIKTRGQQVTLSCSPISGHRSVSWYQQTPGQGLQFLFEYFSETQRNKGNFPGRFSGRQFSNSRSEMNVSTLELGDSALYLCASSSSGTRMDEQFFGPGTRLTVL.

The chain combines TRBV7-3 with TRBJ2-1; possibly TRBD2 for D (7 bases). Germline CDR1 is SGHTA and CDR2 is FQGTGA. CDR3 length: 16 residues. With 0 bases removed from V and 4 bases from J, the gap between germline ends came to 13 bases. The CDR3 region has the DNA TGTGCCAGCAGCTTAACTGGGCGGGGGCCTTACAATGAGCAGTTCTTC. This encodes CASSLTGRGPYNEQFF.

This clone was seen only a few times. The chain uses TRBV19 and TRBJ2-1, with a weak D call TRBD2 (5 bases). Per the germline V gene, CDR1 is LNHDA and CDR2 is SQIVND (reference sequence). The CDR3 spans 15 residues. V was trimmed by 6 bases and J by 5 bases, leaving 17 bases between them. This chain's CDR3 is CASSPWAGPNNEQFF. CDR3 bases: TGTGCCAGTAGCCCCTGGGCGGGTCCAAACAATGAGCAGTTCTTC.

Here the CDR3 DNA reads TGTGCCAGCAGCCAAAAGGGGGTAAGCGGGAGGGATGAGCAGTTCTTC. Protein product: CASSQKGVSGRDEQFF. V gene TRBV3-1 (or the pseudogene TRBV3-2) combines with J gene TRBJ2-1; 10 bases are shared with TRBD2. The CDR3 has 16 amino acids. J gave up 8 bases and V 2 bases, and 9 bases lay outside the gene matches. The germline gives CDR1 LGHDT, CDR2 YNNKEL (reference sequence).

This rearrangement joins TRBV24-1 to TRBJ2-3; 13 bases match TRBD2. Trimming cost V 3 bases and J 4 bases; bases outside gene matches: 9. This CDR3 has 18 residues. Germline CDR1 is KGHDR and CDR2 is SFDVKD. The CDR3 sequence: CATSDPGLAGVLADTQYF. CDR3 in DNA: TGTGCCACCAGTGATCCCGGACTAGCGGGAGTCCTCGCAGATACGCAGTATTTT.

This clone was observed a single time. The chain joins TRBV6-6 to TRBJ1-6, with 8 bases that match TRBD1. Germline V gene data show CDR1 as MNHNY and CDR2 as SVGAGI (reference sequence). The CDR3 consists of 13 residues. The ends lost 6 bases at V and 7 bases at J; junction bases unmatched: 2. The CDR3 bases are TGTGCCAGCAGAAACAGGGGGAATTCACCCCTCCACTTT. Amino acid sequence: CASRNRGNSPLHF.